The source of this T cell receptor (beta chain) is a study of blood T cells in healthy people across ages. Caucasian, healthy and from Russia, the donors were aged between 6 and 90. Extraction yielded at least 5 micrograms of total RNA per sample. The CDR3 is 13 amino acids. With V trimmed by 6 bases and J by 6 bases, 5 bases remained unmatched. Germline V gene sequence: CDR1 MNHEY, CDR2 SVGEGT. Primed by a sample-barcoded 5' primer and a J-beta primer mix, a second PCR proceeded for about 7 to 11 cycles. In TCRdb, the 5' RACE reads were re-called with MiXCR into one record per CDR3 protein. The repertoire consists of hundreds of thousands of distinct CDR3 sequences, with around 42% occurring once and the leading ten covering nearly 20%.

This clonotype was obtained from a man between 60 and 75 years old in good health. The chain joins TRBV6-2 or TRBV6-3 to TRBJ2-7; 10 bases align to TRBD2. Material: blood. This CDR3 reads CASRRLAGAEQYF. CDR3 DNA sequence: TGTGCCAGCAGGCGGCTAGCGGGGGCCGAGCAGTACTTC.